This T cell receptor (beta chain) was sequenced during a study of T cell responses to AZD1222 COVID-19 vaccine. On the study more broadly: Second doses were pooled across both intervals (about 4 or about 12 weeks). Findings and caveats of the study: Repertoire samples came only from after the peak T cell response. White British donors predominated, females outnumbered males, and clonal diversity was possibly underestimated. Within unmutated variant regions lay the reported targets of nearly half of spike-specific TCRs.

The repertoire was sequenced with immunoSEQ multiplex PCR; TCRdb's copy has only in-frame clones and lacks some. Of about 150,000 clones listed, about 91% are singletons. CDR3 length equals 14 residues. V was cut by 4 bases and J by 0 bases, with 8 bases left in between. Germline V gene sequence: CDR1 MNHNY, CDR2 SVGAGI (reference sequence). Worth noting for this clone: The antigen is undetermined.

The TCR sequence derives from an adult in good health. Sequenced material: peripheral blood, taken on day 0 of AZD1222 vaccination. The chain is built from TRBV6-6 and TRBJ2-3; weak D call: TRBD2 (6 bases). In DNA form, the CDR3 reads TGTGCCAGCAGTTGGGACTTTAGCACAGATACGCAGTATTTT. Translating it yields CASSWDFSTDTQYF.